The source of this TCR beta chain is a study of T cell repertoires in cytomegalovirus infection (dated by TCRdb to between 2018 and 2020). Background for the entire study: Alongside well-studied HLA-B-restricted epitopes, the peptide stimulations were aimed at recently identified HLA-C-restricted CMV epitopes, whose presentation resists viral immunomodulation. Because public TCR beta signatures pointed to carriage of CMV infection together with the matching HLA type, the HLA type of each donor mattered for the analysis.

The V end loses 0 bases and the J end loses 4 bases, and a stretch of 15 bases separates them. Taken from cysteine to phenylalanine, the CDR3 has 17 residues. Only CDR3 DNA is held: 51 bases, read in frame from base 1. As encoded in the germline V gene, CDR1 is LGHNA while CDR2 is YNFKEQ. Broad study findings and their caveats: The ex vivo response was dominated by HLA-C-restricted CMV-specific TCR beta clonotypes, which also provided the single most frequent clonotype in two of eight donors. Cumulative frequency of public TCR beta family members discriminated carriers of CMV infection plus the relevant HLA type in this cohort and an independent approximately 400-donor cohort.

Sample treatment or condition, as interpreted from the label and publication: in vitro stimulation with specific CMV peptide epitopes to enrich CMV-specific T cells. To note about this clonotype: Its antigen is currently not known. No base quality information exists; no much larger clone differs at one position.

Instrument used: Illumina HiSeq 1500. TCRdb itself trimmed the public reads at Q25 with fastp, ran MiXCR and retained productive beta chains. CDR3 protein duplicates are merged, each entry listing the most common genes and DNA. The sample yields about 890,000 distinct CDR3 sequences; approximately 31% were counted once. Of the sample, about 14% falls within the top ten clones. The receptor was isolated from a human donor in good health (CMV status not recorded). Some clones in this sample may be carry-over from other donors' samples. The receptor chain draws on TRBV4-2 and TRBJ1-4; the D gene is perhaps TRBD1, from 6 matching bases. The material sequenced was cultured CD8+ T cells from PBMCs, taken from culture after CMV antigen stimulation. CDR3 sequence: CASSQDLAGQFNEKLFF. The DNA sequence is as follows: TGTGCCAGCAGCCAAGATTTGGCAGGACAGTTTAATGAAAAACTGTTTTTT.